These 6 T cell receptor beta chains came from one sample sequenced in a study of T cells in Graves' hyperthyroidism and ophthalmopathy. Amplification of TCR beta CDR3 regions was performed using RNA transcripts as template. The HTBI set primed first-round TCR CDR3 RT-PCR. One entry per CDR3 protein results from TCRdb running MiXCR on the multiplex PCR reads. The profile shows approximately 590,000 distinct CDR3 sequences, 15% to 18% of them singletons. Material: blood. Every receptor here comes from a woman aged 25 to 45 with Graves' hyperthyroidism.

This clonotype was detected only a few times. The genes are TRBV10-3 and TRBJ1-2; the match to TRBD1 covers 8 bases. This CDR3 is built from 14 residues. Trimming at V came to 5 bases and at J to 5 bases, leaving 7 bases not matched to a gene. Germline loops: CDR1 ENHRY, CDR2 SYGVKD. The CDR3 loop is CAISTDRGQYGYTF. The CDR3 DNA reads TGTGCCATCAGTACAGACAGGGGACAGTATGGCTACACCTTC.

This clonotype came up many times. The chain employs TRBV20-1 and TRBJ2-1; no reliable D call. Germline-derived CDR1 and CDR2 are DFQATT and SNEGSKA (reference sequence). Trimming removed 4 bases from V and 0 bases from J, with 13 bases in between. This CDR3 has 15 residues. The CDR3 is CSATGQPSSYNEQFF. CDR3 sequence (DNA): TGCAGTGCTACCGGTCAGCCAAGCTCCTACAATGAGCAGTTCTTC.

In this sample, this clonotype turned up a few times. The CDR3: CASSSHTGVTEAFF. The DNA of the CDR3 is TGTGCCAGCAGCTCCCACACCGGAGTCACTGAAGCTTTCTTT. V usage is TRBV7-9 and J usage is TRBJ1-1; D not certain. V was shortened by 4 bases and J by 4 bases, with 13 bases between the two germline ends. This CDR3 comprises 14 residues. Germline V CDR1 and CDR2: SEHNR, FQNEAQ (reference sequence).

This clonotype was observed at least ten times. The chain links TRBV7-2 to TRBJ1-5; tentatively, D is TRBD1 (6 bases). The CDR3 is 18 amino acids. Deletions cut 5 bases from V and 5 bases from J, with 25 bases between. Germline V gene lookup returns CDR1 SGHTA and CDR2 FQGNSA. CDR3 DNA: TGTGCCAGCAGCCCGGGCGACGGCAGGGGTTTCCCCCATCAGCCCCAGCATTTT. Translation: CASSPGDGRGFPHQPQHF.

In its sample, this clonotype was seen many times. This chain uses TRBV2 with TRBJ1-1; possible D gene TRBD1, 6 bases. The CDR3 covers 16 residues. The V gene's germline CDR1 is SNHLY and CDR2 FYNNEI. V was clipped by 7 bases and J by 8 bases, with 26 bases between them. CDR3 DNA: TGTGCCAGCATTGGGGGGCGACGGACGGACGAACGGGAAGCTTTCTTT. This gives the protein CASIGGRRTDEREAFF.

V is TRBV13 and J is TRBJ1-6; 8 nucleotides agree with TRBD1. This CDR3 contains 16 residues. Germline V lookup: CDR1 PRHDT, CDR2 FYEKMQ (reference sequence). The V and J ends lost 5 bases and 2 bases, in that order; junction bases with no gene match: 5. The DNA for the CDR3 is TGTGCCAGCAGCCCCAGGGGGCTGGCCTATAATTCACCCCTCCACTTT. This encodes CASSPRGLAYNSPLHF.